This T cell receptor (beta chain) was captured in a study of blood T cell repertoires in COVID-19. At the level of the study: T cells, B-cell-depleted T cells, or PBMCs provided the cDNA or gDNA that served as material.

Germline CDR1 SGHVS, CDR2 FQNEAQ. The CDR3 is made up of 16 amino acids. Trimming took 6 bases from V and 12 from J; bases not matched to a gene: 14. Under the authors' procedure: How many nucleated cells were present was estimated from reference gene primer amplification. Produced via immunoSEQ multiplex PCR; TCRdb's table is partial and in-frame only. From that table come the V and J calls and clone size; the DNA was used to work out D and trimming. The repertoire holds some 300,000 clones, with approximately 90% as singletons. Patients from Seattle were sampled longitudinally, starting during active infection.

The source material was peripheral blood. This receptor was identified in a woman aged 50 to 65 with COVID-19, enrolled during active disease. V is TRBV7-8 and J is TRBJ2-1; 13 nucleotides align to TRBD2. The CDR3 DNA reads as TGTGCCAGCAGTCGACTAGCGGGAGGTTCAAGGGCTGGGCAGTTCTTC. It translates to CASSRLAGGSRAGQFF.